Reported below is one T cell receptor (beta chain). Its antigen remains unidentified. Per-base quality was not reported, and no clone a single base away is much larger than it. These data belong to a study of blood T cell repertoires in COVID-19 (dated by TCRdb to 2018 to 2020). For context, the study as a whole: The collaborator samples originated in the United States, Italy and Spain and spanned the acute and convalescent phases of COVID-19. Samples were obtained from the ongoing ImmuneRACE study (first 160 participants) and from about 1,300 subjects provided by 6 global collaborators. Where HLA class I and class II types were available, the types were taken from metadata supplied by the sample provider, not from assay-based typing. The dataset comprised deeply sampled blood TCRbeta repertoires from subjects exposed to, actively infected with, or recovered from COVID-19. A de-identified subject ID, COVID-19 status, age in years and sex were almost always included in the sample metadata. The material from the prospective study consisted of cDNA or gDNA derived from T cells, B-cell-depleted T cells, or PBMCs. The repertoires were released in a freely available public database intended as a resource for research on the immune response to SARS-CoV-2.

On the study overall, not on this receptor specifically: Clinical and demographic metadata were provided uncurated, with the amount varying by source and participant.

TCRbeta CDR3 regions were amplified from genomic DNA using the immunoSEQ Assay, a bias-controlled multiplex PCR. In the source study's methods: The number of nucleated cells in each sample was estimated by amplification of reference gene primers within the assay. To quantify the absolute abundance of each unique TCRbeta CDR3 rearrangement, sequence reads were collapsed and filtered. For each sample, productive Simpson clonality was calculated as the square root of Simpson's diversity index over productive rearrangements. TCRdb obtained this table from immuneACCESS and retained in-frame rearrangements with V and J assigned. These tables miss some clones; where compared with another copy, unresolved V genes account for less than half of the shortfall, and the remainder is unexplained. V and J calls and clone size are given by that table; D and trimming were obtained from the DNA. The sample contains 53,000 or so clones, around 84% of them found a single time. 12% of the sample is held by the ten biggest clonotypes.

Each collaborating institution followed its own protocols to collect whole blood in K2EDTA tubes. For TCRbeta analysis, collaborator samples were shipped as frozen whole blood, as isolated PBMCs, or as DNA extracted from either sample type. Trimming removed 8 bases from V and 8 bases from J, leaving 21 bases between the germline ends. Measured from the cysteine to the phenylalanine, the CDR3 is 14 residues long. The entry retains the CDR3 DNA only, 42 bases that are in frame from base 1. For CDR1 and CDR2, the germline V gene (reference sequence) lists LNHDA and SQIVND. Sequenced material: peripheral blood. This chain joins TRBV19 to TRBJ1-2; a weak D assignment points to TRBD1 (5 bases agree). The TCR originated in a man aged 65 to 79 with active COVID-19. Here the CDR3 is given as CASRFSTGSWGYTF. The DNA sequence reads TGTGCCAGTCGGTTTAGTACAGGATCATGGGGCTACACCTTC.